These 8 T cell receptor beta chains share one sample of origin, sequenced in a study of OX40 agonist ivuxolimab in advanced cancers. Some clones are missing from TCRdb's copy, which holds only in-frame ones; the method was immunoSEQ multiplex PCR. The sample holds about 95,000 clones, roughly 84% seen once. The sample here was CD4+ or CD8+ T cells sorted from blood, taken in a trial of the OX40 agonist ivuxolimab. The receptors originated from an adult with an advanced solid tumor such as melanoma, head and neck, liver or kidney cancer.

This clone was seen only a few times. The CDR3 here is CASINRGLYEQYF. As DNA, the CDR3 is TGTGCCAGCATTAACAGGGGGCTCTACGAGCAGTACTTC. The rearrangement links TRBV2 to TRBJ2-7, with 9 bases aligning to TRBD1. V shed 7 bases, J shed 3 bases, and the junction held 4 bases outside the gene matches. Germline CDR1 SNHLY, CDR2 FYNNEI. There are 13 residues in the CDR3.

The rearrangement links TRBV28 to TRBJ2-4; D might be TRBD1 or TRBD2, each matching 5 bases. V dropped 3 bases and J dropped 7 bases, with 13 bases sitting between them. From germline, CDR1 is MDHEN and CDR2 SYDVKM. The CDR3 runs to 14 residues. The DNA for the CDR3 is TGTGCCAGCAGTTTCAAACCGGGACCCAACATTCAGTACTTC. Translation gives CASSFKPGPNIQYF.

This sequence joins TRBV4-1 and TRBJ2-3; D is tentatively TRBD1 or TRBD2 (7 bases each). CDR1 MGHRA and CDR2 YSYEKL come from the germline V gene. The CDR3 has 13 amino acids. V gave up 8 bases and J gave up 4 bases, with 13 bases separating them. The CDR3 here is CASQGGGSDTQYF. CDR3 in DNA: TGCGCCAGCCAGGGGGGGGGTTCAGATACGCAGTATTTT.

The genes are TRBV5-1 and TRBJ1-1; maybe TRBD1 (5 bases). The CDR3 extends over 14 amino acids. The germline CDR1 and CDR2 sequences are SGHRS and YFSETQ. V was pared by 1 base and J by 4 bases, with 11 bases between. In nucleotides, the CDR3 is TGCGCCAGCAGCTTGTCTGGGACTACCACTGAAGCTTTCTTT. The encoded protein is CASSLSGTTTEAFF.

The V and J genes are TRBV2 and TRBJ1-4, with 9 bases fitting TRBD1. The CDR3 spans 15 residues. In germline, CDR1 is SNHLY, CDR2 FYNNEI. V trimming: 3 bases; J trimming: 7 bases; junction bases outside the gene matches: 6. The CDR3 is CASSDRTGDSEKLFF. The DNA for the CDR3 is TGTGCCAGCAGTGATCGGACAGGGGATAGTGAAAAACTGTTTTTT.

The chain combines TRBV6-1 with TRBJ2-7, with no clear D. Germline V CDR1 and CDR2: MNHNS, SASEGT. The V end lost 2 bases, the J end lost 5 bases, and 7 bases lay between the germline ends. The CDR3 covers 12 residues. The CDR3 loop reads CASSEKVHEQYF. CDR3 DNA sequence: TGTGCCAGCAGTGAAAAGGTCCACGAGCAGTACTTC.

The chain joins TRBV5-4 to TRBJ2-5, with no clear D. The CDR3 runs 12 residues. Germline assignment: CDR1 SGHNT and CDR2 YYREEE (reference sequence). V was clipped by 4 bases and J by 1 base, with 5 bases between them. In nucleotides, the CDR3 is TGTGCCAGCAGCCGATTCCAAGAGACCCAGTACTTC. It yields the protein CASSRFQETQYF.

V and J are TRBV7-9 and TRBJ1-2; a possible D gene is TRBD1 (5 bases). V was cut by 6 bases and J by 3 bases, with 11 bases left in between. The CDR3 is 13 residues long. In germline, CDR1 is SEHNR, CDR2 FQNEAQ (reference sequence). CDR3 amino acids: CASRSRDYYGYTF. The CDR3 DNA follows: TGTGCCAGCAGATCCAGGGACTACTATGGCTACACCTTC.